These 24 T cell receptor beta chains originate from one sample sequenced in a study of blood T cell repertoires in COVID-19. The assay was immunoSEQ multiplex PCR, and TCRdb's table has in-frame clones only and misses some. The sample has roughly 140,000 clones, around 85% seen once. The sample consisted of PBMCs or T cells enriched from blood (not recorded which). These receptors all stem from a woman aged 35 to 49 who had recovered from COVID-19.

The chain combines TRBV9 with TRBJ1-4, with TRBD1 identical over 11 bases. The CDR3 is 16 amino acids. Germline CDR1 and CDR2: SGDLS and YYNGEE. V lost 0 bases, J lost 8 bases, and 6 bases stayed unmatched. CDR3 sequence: CASSVDIGTGGEKLFF. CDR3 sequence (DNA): TGTGCCAGCAGCGTAGATATCGGGACAGGGGGGGAAAAACTGTTTTTT.

CDR3 loop: CASSPLPYYGYTF. DNA for the CDR3: TGTGCCAGCAGTCCCCTCCCTTACTATGGCTACACCTTC. The rearrangement joins TRBV28 to TRBJ1-2; D unclear. Germline V gene sequence: CDR1 MDHEN, CDR2 SYDVKM. V lost 5 bases and J lost 3, with 10 bases in between. The CDR3 loop spans 13 amino acids.

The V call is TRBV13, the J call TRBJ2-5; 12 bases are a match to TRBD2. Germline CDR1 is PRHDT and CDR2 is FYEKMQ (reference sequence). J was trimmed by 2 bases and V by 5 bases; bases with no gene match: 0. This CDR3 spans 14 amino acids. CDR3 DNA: TGTGCCAGCAGCCTAGCGGGGGGGCAAGAGACCCAGTACTTC. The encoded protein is CASSLAGGQETQYF. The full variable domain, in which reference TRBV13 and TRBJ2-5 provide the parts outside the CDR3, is AAGVIQSPRHLIKEKRETATLKCYPIPRHDTVYWYQQGPGQDPQFLISFYEKMQSDKGSIPDRFSAQQFSDYHSELNMSSLELGDSALYFCASSLAGGQETQYFGPGTRLLVL.

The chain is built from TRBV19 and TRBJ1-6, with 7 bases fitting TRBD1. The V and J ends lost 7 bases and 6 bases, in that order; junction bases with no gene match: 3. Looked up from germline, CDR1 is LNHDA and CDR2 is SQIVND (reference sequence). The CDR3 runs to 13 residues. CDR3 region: CASKQGTNSPLHF. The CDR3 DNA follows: TGTGCCAGTAAACAGGGGACTAATTCACCCCTCCACTTT.

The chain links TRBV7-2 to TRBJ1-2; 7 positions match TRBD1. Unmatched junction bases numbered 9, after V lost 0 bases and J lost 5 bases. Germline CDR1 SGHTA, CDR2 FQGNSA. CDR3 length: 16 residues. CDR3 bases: TGTGCCAGCAGCTTAGCGGGCCAGGGGGTACGATATGGCTACACCTTC. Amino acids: CASSLAGQGVRYGYTF.

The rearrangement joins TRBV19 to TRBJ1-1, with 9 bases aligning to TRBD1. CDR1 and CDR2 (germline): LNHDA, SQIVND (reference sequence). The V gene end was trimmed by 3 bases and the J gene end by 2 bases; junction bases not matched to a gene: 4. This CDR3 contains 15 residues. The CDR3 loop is CASSMGQGANTEAFF. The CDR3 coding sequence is TGTGCCAGTAGTATGGGACAGGGAGCCAACACTGAAGCTTTCTTT. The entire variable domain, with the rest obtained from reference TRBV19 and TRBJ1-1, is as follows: DGGITQSPKYLFRKEGQNVTLSCEQNLNHDAMYWYRQDPGQGLRLIYYSQIVNDFQKGDIAEGYSVSREKKESFPLTVTSAQKNPTAFYLCASSMGQGANTEAFFGQGTRLTVV.

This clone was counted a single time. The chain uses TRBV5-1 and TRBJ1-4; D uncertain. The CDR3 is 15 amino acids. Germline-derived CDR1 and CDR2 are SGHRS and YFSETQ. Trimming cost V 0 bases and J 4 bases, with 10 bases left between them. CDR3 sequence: CASSLETGSNEKLFF. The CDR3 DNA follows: TGCGCCAGCAGCTTGGAAACGGGGAGTAATGAAAAACTGTTTTTT.

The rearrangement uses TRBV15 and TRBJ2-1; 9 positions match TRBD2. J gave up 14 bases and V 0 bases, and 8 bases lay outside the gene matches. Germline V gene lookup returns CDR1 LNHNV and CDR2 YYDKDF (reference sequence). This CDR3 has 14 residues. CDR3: CATSRDEDSGSKFF. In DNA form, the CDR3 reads TGTGCCACCAGCAGAGATGAGGATAGCGGGAGCAAGTTCTTC.

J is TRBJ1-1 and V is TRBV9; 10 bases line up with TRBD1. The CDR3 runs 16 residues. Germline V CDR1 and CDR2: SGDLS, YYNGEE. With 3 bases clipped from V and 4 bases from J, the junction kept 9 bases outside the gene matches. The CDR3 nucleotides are TGTGCCAGCAGCGCCGGGACAGGGGCGTGGGGCACTGAAGCTTTCTTT. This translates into CASSAGTGAWGTEAFF.

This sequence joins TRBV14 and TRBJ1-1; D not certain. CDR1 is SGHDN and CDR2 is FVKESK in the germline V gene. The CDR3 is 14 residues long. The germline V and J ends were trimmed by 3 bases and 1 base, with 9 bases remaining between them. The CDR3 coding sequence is TGTGCCAGCAGCCACAGGAATTGGAACACTGAAGCTTTCTTT. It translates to CASSHRNWNTEAFF.

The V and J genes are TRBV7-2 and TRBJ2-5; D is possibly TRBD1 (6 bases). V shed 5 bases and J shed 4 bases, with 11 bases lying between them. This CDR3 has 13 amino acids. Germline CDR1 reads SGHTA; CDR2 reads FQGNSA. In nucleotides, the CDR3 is TGTGCCAGCAGCCTTGGGACACCAGAGACCCAGTACTTC. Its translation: CASSLGTPETQYF.

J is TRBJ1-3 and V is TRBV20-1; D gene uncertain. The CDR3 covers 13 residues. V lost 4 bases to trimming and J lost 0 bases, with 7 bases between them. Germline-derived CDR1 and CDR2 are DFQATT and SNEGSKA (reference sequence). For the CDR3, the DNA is TGCAGTGCTATTGACCGCTCTGGAAACACCATATATTTT. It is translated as CSAIDRSGNTIYF.

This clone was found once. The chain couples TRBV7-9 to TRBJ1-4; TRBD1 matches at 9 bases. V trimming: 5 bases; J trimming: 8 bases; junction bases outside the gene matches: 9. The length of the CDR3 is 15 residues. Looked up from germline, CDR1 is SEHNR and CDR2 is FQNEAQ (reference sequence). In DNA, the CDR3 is TGTGCCAGCAGCGTCACCGGGACAGGGAGGGAAAAACTGTTTTTT. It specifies CASSVTGTGREKLFF.

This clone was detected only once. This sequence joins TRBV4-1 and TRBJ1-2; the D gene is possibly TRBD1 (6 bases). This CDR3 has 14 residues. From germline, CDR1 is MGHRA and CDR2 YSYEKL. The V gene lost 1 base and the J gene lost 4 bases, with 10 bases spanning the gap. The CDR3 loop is CASSQGGTTYGYTF. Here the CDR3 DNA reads TGCGCCAGCAGCCAAGGGGGGACAACCTATGGCTACACCTTC.

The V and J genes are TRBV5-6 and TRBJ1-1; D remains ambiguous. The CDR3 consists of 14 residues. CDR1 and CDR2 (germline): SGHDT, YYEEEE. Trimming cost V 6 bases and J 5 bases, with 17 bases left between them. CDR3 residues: CASTSTRDWTEAFF. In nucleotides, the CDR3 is TGTGCCAGCACCTCAACTCGGGATTGGACTGAAGCTTTCTTT.

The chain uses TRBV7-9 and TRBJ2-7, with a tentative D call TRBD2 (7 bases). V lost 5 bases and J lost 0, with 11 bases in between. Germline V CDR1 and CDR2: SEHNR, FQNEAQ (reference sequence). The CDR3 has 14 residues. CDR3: CASSAGGLSYEQYF. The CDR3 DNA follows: TGTGCCAGCAGCGCCGGGGGGCTCTCCTACGAGCAGTACTTC.

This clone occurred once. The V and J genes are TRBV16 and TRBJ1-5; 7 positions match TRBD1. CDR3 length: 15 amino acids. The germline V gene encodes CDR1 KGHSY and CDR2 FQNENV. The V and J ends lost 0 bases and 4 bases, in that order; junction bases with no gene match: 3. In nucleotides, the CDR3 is TGTGCCAGCAGCCAATCGACAGGGAAGAATCAGCCCCAGCATTTT. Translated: CASSQSTGKNQPQHF.

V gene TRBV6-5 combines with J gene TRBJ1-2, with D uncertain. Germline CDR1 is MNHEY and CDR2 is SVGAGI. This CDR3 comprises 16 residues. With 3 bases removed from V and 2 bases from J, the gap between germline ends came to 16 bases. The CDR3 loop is CASSYAPAAGNYGYTF. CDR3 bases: TGTGCCAGCAGTTATGCCCCGGCAGCGGGCAACTATGGCTACACCTTC.

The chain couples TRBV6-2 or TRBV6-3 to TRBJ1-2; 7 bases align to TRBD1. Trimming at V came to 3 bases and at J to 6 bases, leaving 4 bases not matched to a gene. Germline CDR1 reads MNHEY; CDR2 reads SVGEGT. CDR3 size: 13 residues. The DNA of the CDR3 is TGTGCCAGCAGTTATCGACAGGGCCATGGCTACACCTTC. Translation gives CASSYRQGHGYTF.

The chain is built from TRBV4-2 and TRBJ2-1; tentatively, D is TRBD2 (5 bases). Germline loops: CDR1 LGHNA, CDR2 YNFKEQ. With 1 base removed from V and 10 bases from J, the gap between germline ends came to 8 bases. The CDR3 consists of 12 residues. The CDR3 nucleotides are TGTGCCAGCAGCCAAGGCACGGGGGAGCAGTTCTTC. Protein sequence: CASSQGTGEQFF.

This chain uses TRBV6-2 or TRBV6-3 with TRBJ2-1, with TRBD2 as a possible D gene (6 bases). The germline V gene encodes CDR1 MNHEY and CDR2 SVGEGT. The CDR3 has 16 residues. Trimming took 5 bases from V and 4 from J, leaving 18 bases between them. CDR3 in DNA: TGTGCCAGCAGTGACCACGGGACTCCTATTTACAATGAGCAGTTCTTC. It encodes CASSDHGTPIYNEQFF.

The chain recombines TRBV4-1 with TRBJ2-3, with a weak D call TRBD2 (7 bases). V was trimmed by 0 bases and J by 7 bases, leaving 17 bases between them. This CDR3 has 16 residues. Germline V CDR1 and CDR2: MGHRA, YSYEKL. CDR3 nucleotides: TGCGCCAGCAGCCAAGATTCAGGTGGGGGGGGCAATACGCAGTATTTT. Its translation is CASSQDSGGGGNTQYF.

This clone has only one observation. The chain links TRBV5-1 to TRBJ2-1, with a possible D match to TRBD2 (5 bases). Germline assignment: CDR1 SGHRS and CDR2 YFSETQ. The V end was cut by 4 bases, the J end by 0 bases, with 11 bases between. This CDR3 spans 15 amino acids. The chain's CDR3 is CASSKRLGSYNEQFF. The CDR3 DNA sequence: TGCGCCAGCAGCAAGCGGTTGGGCTCCTACAATGAGCAGTTCTTC. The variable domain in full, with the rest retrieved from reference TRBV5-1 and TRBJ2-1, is KAGVTQTPRYLIKTRGQQVTLSCSPISGHRSVSWYQQTPGQGLQFLFEYFSETQRNKGNFPGRFSGRQFSNSRSEMNVSTLELGDSALYLCASSKRLGSYNEQFFGPGTRLTVL.

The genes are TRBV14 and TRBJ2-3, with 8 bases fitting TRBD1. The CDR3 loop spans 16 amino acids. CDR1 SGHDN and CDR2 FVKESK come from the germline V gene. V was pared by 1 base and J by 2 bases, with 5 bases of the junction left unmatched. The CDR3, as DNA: TGTGCCAGCAGCCAAGTGACAGGGGCGTTCACAGATACGCAGTATTTT. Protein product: CASSQVTGAFTDTQYF.